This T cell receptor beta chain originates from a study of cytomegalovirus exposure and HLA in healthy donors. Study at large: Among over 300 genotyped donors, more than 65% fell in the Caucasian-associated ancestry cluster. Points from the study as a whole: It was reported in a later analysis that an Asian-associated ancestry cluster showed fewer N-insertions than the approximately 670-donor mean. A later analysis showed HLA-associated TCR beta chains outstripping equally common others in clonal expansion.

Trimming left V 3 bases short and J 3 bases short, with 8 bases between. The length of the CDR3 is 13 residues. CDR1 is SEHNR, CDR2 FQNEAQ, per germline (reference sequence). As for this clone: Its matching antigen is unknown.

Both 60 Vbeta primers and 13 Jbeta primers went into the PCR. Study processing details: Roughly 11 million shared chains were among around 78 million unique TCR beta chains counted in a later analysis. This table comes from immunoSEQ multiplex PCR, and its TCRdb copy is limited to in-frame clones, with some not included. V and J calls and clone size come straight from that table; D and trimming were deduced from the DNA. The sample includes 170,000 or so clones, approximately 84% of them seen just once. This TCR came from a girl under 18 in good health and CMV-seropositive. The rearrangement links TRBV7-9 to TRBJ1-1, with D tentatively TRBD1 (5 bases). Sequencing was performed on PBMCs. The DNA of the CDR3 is TGTGCCAGCAGCTTGACAGCCTACACTGAAGCTTTCTTT. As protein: CASSLTAYTEAFF. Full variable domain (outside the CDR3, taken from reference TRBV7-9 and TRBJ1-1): DTGVSQNPRHKITKRGQNVTFRCDPISEHNRLYWYRQTLGQGPEFLTYFQNEAQLEKSRLLSDRFSAERPKGSFSTLEIQRTEQGDSAMYLCASSLTAYTEAFFGQGTRLTVV.